The rows below give T cell receptor beta chains drawn from one sample of a study of PD-1 blockade in classical Hodgkin lymphoma. Profiling relied on immunoSEQ multiplex PCR, and the TCRdb table lists in-frame clones only, not all of them. The profile covers approximately 31,000 clones, with roughly 94% appearing a single time and roughly 2.5% taken by the ten largest. Sequencing used peripheral blood mononuclear cells (PBMCs). The source is a human donor with classical Hodgkin lymphoma. CDR3s include the opening cysteine and the closing phenylalanine or tryptophan. Fields, in order: D gene, V gene, clone size, J gene, CDR3 DNA, CDR3 protein. D genes are given only for firm matches. Not every row has a clone size; where given, it reads once, few, many or a size class.

NA	TRBV6-6	NA	TRBJ2-7	TGTGCCAGCAGTCCCCCGGGGATAGCGGCGTACGAGCAGTACTTC	CASSPPGIAAYEQYF
NA	TRBV5-8	NA	TRBJ1-1	TGTGCCAGCAGCTTGGCGTTGGCGCAGGGCCGGGCTTTCTTT	CASSLALAQGRAFF
NA	TRBV5-1	NA	TRBJ1-5	TGCGCCAGCAGCTTGGCCGGGGAGGGCACTCAGCCCCAGCATTTT	CASSLAGEGTQPQHF
TRBD2	TRBV5-8	NA	TRBJ2-3	TGTGCCAGCAGCTACGGGACTAGCAACACAGATACGCAGTATTTT	CASSYGTSNTDTQYF
NA	TRBV6-5	NA	TRBJ2-3	TGTGCCAGCAGTTACCGGCCTAGGCAAGATACGCAGTATTTT	CASSYRPRQDTQYF
TRBD2	TRBV7-8	NA	TRBJ2-1	TGTGCCAGCAGCCAGACTAGCGGGAGTCTAATCGAGCAGTTCTTC	CASSQTSGSLIEQFF
NA	TRBV10-3	few	TRBJ1-2	TGTGCCATCAGACCACCCGGGATCCATGATGGCTACACCTTC	CAIRPPGIHDGYTF
NA	TRBV27	NA	TRBJ2-1	TGTGCCAGCAGTTTTTTTCTTCGAAGCTCCTACAATGAGCAGTTCTTC	CASSFFLRSSYNEQFF
NA	TRBV5-8	NA	TRBJ1-2	TGTGCCAGCTCTTCGAGGAACTATGGCTACACCTTC	CASSSRNYGYTF
NA	TRBV10-3	NA	TRBJ2-1	TGTGCCATCGCTCAGGACCCGTACAATGAGCAGTTCTTC	CAIAQDPYNEQFF
NA	TRBV28	NA	TRBJ1-1	TGTGCCAGCAGTTTCGGGACGACAGGGAACACTGAAGCTTTCTTT	CASSFGTTGNTEAFF
TRBD1	TRBV29-1	NA	TRBJ1-2	TGCAGCGTTGACCACCCTAACAGGGGTGGCTACACCTTC	CSVDHPNRGGYTF
NA	TRBV15	NA	TRBJ2-3	TGTGCCACCAGCAGGGCTCGGGTCGATACGCAGTATTTT	CATSRARVDTQYF
NA	TRBV5-4	once	TRBJ1-2	TGTGCCAGCAGCTTGAGCCAGGGCCAGAACTATGGCTACACCTTC	CASSLSQGQNYGYTF
TRBD1	TRBV27	NA	TRBJ1-5	TGTGCCAGCAGTCCGACGGGACAGGGTTATCAGCCCCAGCATTTT	CASSPTGQGYQPQHF
NA	TRBV12-5	NA	TRBJ1-1	TGTGCTAGTGGTACCCACAAAGGCGGAGAAGCTTTCTTT	CASGTHKGGEAFF
TRBD2	TRBV7-9	NA	TRBJ2-5	TGTGCCAGCAGCCACGGGACTAGCGGGGGCCAAGAGACCCAGTACTTC	CASSHGTSGGQETQYF
NA	TRBV19	NA	TRBJ1-2	TGTGCCAGTAGTACCTATCGGAACAGGGAGACTAACTATGGCTACACCTTC	CASSTYRNRETNYGYTF
NA	TRBV6-1	NA	TRBJ1-1	TGTGCCAGCAGTTCCCTGAGGGTAGGTACTGAAGCTTTCTTT	CASSSLRVGTEAFF
TRBD2	TRBV7-9	NA	TRBJ2-2	TGTGCCAGCAGCTTAGAAGTCAGCGGGAGACGGACCGGGGAGCTGTTTTTT	CASSLEVSGRRTGELFF
TRBD2	TRBV4-2	NA	TRBJ2-3	TGTGCCAGCAGCCTAGGGACTAGCGGGGTGACGCAGTATTTT	CASSLGTSGVTQYF
NA	TRBV7-9	NA	TRBJ2-7	TGTGCCAGCAGCTTTCAAGGCCGCGAGCAGTACTTC	CASSFQGREQYF
TRBD1	TRBV6-5	NA	TRBJ1-2	TGTGCCAGCAGTCGGGACAGATCTTATGGCTACACCTTC	CASSRDRSYGYTF
NA	TRBV4-1	NA	TRBJ1-5	TGCGCCAGCAGCCACGTGGGACCGAGGTTTAGGAGCAATCAGCCCCAGCATTTT	CASSHVGPRFRSNQPQHF
NA	TRBV7-8	NA	TRBJ1-5	TGTGCCAGCAGCTTCGTATCGGGACCTCAGCCCCAGCATTTT	CASSFVSGPQPQHF
NA	TRBV30	NA	TRBJ2-5	TGTGCCTGGAGTGTAGGGGGGCAAGAGACCCAGTACTTC	CAWSVGGQETQYF
NA	TRBV2	NA	TRBJ1-4	TGTGCCAGCAGTGAAGTTATCGGGACGGAAGAAAAACTGTTTTTT	CASSEVIGTEEKLFF
NA	TRBV5-1	NA	TRBJ2-3	TGCGCCAGCAGCTTTGGGGGGACAGATACGCAGTATTTT	CASSFGGTDTQYF
TRBD2	TRBV6-4	NA	TRBJ2-2	TGTGCCAGCAGGGGACTAGCGGACACCGGGGAGCTGTTTTTT	CASRGLADTGELFF
NA	TRBV11-2	once	TRBJ1-2	TGTGCCAGCAGCACCGCGGGACACCGCTATGGCTACACCTTC	CASSTAGHRYGYTF
TRBD2	TRBV19	NA	TRBJ2-2	TGTGCCAGTAGTCCGGGACTAGCGGGGGGGCGAGTCACCGGGGAGCTGTTTTTT	CASSPGLAGGRVTGELFF
NA	TRBV4-1	NA	TRBJ2-6	TGCGCCAGCAGCCAAGGGCGGCAGTCAGGGGCCAACGTCCTGACTTTC	CASSQGRQSGANVLTF
TRBD1	TRBV6-1	NA	TRBJ1-6	TGTGCCAGCAGTGAAACGAGGGGGCAACTGTATTCACCCCTCCACTTT	CASSETRGQLYSPLHF
NA	TRBV5-6	NA	TRBJ2-1	TGTGCCAGCAGCTTACCTACCGGGACACATTACAATGAGCAGTTCTTC	CASSLPTGTHYNEQFF
TRBD1	TRBV13	NA	TRBJ1-2	TGTGCCAGCAGCTTCGGGCGGACAGGGTCTAACTATGGCTACACCTTC	CASSFGRTGSNYGYTF
NA	TRBV27	NA	TRBJ1-3	TGTGCCAGCAGTTTAATGGGGCTCTCTGGAAACACCATATATTTT	CASSLMGLSGNTIYF
NA	TRBV5-1	NA	TRBJ1-5	TGCGCCAGCAGCCCCACGGCGGGCAATCAGCCCCAGCATTTT	CASSPTAGNQPQHF
NA	TRBV4-1	NA	TRBJ1-2	TGCGCCAGCAGCCAGTGGACAGCATCCTATGGCTACACCTTC	CASSQWTASYGYTF
NA	TRBV7-8	NA	TRBJ2-5	TGTGCCAGCAGCTTAGGCGTCCGGGCTCCAAAGTTCGAAGAGACCCAGTACTTC	CASSLGVRAPKFEETQYF
NA	TRBV5-4	once	TRBJ1-6	TGTGCCAGCAGTGGGTCACCTCAGGATTCACCCCTCCACTTT	CASSGSPQDSPLHF
NA	TRBV7-9	NA	TRBJ1-2	TGTGCCAGCAGCCAGAGCGGGTTTAGGGTTTACTCGGATGGCTACACCTTC	CASSQSGFRVYSDGYTF
TRBD1	TRBV7-2	NA	TRBJ1-1	TGTGCCAGCAGCTTAGAAGGCAGGGGGTACACTGAAGCTTTCTTT	CASSLEGRGYTEAFF
TRBD2	TRBV4-1	NA	TRBJ2-7	TGCGCCAGCAGCCAACCGACTAGCGGAGCCTACGAGCAGTACTTC	CASSQPTSGAYEQYF
NA	TRBV5-6	NA	TRBJ1-6	TGTGCCAGCAGCTTGGGGGCGGGAAGCGGATCACCCCTCCACTTT	CASSLGAGSGSPLHF
TRBD2	TRBV30	once	TRBJ2-7	TGTGCCTGGAGTGTTCCAGGGACTACCTACGAGCAGTACTTC	CAWSVPGTTYEQYF
NA	TRBV9	NA	TRBJ1-1	TGTGCCAGCAGCCCCCCATTGATCCCGAGGGCTTTCTTT	CASSPPLIPRAFF
NA	TRBV28	NA	TRBJ2-1	TGTGCCAGCAGTTTAGGAACGCGAAGTGGCCATGAGCAGTTCTTC	CASSLGTRSGHEQFF
NA	TRBV7-3	NA	TRBJ1-1	TGTGCCAGCAGCGCTCAGGGCGGTCCGAACACTGAAGCTTTCTTT	CASSAQGGPNTEAFF
NA	TRBV6-1	NA	TRBJ1-2	TGTGCCAGCAGTGAAGGGCCGGGGGCTGGTGGCTACACCTTC	CASSEGPGAGGYTF
TRBD1	TRBV5-4	NA	TRBJ1-2	TGTGCCAGCAGCCTCAGACAGGGTACGGAGGGCTACACCTTC	CASSLRQGTEGYTF
NA	TRBV9	NA	TRBJ2-5	TGTGCCAGCAGCGTCAGCGGCCTTGGAGGAGAGACCCAGTACTTC	CASSVSGLGGETQYF
NA	TRBV15	NA	TRBJ2-1	TGTGCCACCAGCAGAGGGGGATCTGTTAATGAGCAGTTCTTC	CATSRGGSVNEQFF
NA	TRBV18	NA	TRBJ2-7	TGTGCCAGCTCACCTTCTGCAGGTATATCCTACGAGCAGTACTTC	CASSPSAGISYEQYF
TRBD2	TRBV7-8	few	TRBJ2-3	TGTGCCAGCAGCCCCCGACTAGCGGGAGGGCCGGATACGCAGTATTTT	CASSPRLAGGPDTQYF
TRBD1	TRBV15	NA	TRBJ1-6	TGTGCCACCAGGACCGGGACAGTAAATTCACCCCTCCACTTT	CATRTGTVNSPLHF